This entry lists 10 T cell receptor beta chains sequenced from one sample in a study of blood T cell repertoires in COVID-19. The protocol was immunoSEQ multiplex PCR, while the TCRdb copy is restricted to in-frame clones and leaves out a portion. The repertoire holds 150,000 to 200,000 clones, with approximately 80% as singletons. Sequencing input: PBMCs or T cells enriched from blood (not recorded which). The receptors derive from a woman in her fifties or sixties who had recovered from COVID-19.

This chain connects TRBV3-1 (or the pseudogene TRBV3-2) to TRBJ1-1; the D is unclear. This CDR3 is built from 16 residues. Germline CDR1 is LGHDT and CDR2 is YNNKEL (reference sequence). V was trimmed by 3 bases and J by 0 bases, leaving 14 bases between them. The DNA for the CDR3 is TGTGCCAGCAGCCATTTAGGTCATACAGTGAACACTGAAGCTTTCTTT. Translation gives CASSHLGHTVNTEAFF.

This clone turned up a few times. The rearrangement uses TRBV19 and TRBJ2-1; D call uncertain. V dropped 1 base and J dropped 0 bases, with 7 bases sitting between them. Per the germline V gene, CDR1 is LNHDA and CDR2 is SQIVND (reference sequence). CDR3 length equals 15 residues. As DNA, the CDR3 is TGTGCCAGTAGTATAGGTTCTAGCTCCTACAATGAGCAGTTCTTC. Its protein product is CASSIGSSSYNEQFF.

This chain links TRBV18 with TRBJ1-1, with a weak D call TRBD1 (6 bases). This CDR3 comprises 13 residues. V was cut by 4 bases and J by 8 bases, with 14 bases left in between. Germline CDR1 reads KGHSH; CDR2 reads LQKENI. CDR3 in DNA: TGTGCCAGCTCACGAGCACGGACAGAAGAAGCTTTCTTT. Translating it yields CASSRARTEEAFF.

CDR3 in DNA: TGTGCCACCAGTGATTTGCGGGGGTGGGCCTCGAGCCTCCACTTT. Translation gives CATSDLRGWASSLHF. The chain links TRBV24-1 to TRBJ1-6; D is perhaps TRBD1 (5 bases). Germline V gene lookup returns CDR1 KGHDR and CDR2 SFDVKD. CDR3 length: 15 amino acids. V was cut by 0 bases and J by 15 bases, with 17 bases left in between.

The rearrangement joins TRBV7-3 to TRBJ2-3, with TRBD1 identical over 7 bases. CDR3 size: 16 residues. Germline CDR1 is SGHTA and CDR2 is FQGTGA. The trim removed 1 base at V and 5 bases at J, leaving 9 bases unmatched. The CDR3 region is CASSLMAGRTGDTQYF. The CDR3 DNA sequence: TGTGCCAGCAGCTTAATGGCTGGCCGGACAGGAGATACGCAGTATTTT.

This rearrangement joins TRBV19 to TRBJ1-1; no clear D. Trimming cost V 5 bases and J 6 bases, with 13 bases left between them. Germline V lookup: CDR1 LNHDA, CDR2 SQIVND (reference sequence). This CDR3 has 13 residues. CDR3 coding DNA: TGTGCCAGTAGTGTGAGGGAATCCGCTGAAGCTTTCTTT. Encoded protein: CASSVRESAEAFF.

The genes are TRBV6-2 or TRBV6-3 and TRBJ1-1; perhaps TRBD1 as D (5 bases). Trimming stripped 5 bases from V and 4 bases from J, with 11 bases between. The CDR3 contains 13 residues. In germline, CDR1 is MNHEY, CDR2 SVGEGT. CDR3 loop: CASSLIGGTEAFF. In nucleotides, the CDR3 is TGTGCCAGCAGTCTTATCGGGGGCACTGAAGCTTTCTTT.

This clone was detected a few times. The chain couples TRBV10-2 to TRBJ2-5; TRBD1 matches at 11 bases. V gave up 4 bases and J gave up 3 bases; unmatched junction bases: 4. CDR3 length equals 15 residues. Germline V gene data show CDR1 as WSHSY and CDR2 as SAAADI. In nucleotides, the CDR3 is TGCGCCAGCAGTGCGCTGGGACAGGGGGAAGAGACCCAGTACTTC. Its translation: CASSALGQGEETQYF.

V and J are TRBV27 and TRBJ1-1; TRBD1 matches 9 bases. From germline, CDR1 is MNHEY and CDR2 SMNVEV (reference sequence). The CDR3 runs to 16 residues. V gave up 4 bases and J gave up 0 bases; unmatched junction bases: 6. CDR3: CASSSLTGGMNTEAFF. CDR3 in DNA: TGTGCCAGCAGTTCGCTGACAGGGGGGATGAACACTGAAGCTTTCTTT.

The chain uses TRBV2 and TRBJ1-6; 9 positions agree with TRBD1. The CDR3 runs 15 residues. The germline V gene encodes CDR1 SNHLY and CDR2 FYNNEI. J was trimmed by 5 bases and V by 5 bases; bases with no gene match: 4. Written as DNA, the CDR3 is TGTGCCAGCAGTAGCAGGACAGGGGATAATTCACCCCTCCACTTT. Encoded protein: CASSSRTGDNSPLHF.